Presented here are 15 T cell receptor beta chains from one specimen sequenced in a study of control samples from healthy donors and cancer patients. Here immunoSEQ multiplex PCR was the method, and the copy in TCRdb shows in-frame clones only, minus some. Of around 100,000 clones detected, around 88% appear once; the ten largest clones hold 13% to 15%. The sample taken for sequencing was blood. These receptor sequences come from a man aged 25 to 40 in good health.

V and J are TRBV27 and TRBJ2-1; 10 nucleotides match TRBD1. The CDR3 extends over 14 amino acids. V shed 4 bases, J shed 6 bases, and the junction held 3 bases outside the gene matches. In germline, CDR1 is MNHEY, CDR2 SMNVEV (reference sequence). The CDR3 nucleotides read TGTGCCAGCAGTTCGACAGGGGGCTTCAATGAGCAGTTCTTC. Protein sequence: CASSSTGGFNEQFF.

This rearrangement joins TRBV9 to TRBJ1-4; 8 bases agree with TRBD1. Germline assignment: CDR1 SGDLS and CDR2 YYNGEE. Unmatched junction bases numbered 1, after V lost 0 bases and J lost 6 bases. The CDR3 runs to 14 residues. This CDR3 reads CASSVGQGYEKLFF. CDR3 bases: TGTGCCAGCAGCGTAGGACAGGGGTATGAAAAACTGTTTTTT.

V gene TRBV30 combines with J gene TRBJ2-7; D is uncertain. The germline V and J ends were trimmed by 2 bases and 3 bases, with 5 bases remaining between them. The germline V gene has CDR1 GTSNPN and CDR2 SVGIG (reference sequence). The CDR3 covers 11 residues. The CDR3 spells CAWSRSYEQYF. In nucleotides, the CDR3 is TGTGCCTGGAGTCGAAGCTACGAGCAGTACTTC.

CDR3 loop: CASSLTVQDTQYF. In DNA form, the CDR3 reads TGTGCCAGCAGCTTAACGGTGCAGGATACGCAGTATTTT. The chain links TRBV11-2 to TRBJ2-3, with no clear D. Trimming took off 2 bases at V and 6 bases at J, with 9 bases between the two ends. The CDR3 is 13 residues long. CDR1 and CDR2 from the germline V gene are SGHAT and FQNNGV.

V is TRBV5-4 and J is TRBJ2-3; 10 bases agree with TRBD1. V was clipped by 4 bases and J by 1 base; unmatched bases: 9. Germline V gives CDR1 SGHNT, CDR2 YYREEE (reference sequence). The CDR3 is made up of 17 amino acids. The CDR3 nucleotides read TGTGCCAGCAGCCCGGAAGGGGACAGGGGACGCACAGATACGCAGTATTTT. It codes for CASSPEGDRGRTDTQYF.

In nucleotides, the CDR3 is TGTGCCAGCAGCTCGGGACAATCGTTTAATCAGCCCCAGCATTTT. It specifies CASSSGQSFNQPQHF. The J gene is TRBJ1-5, the V gene TRBV7-9; possible D gene TRBD1, 6 bases. CDR1 SEHNR and CDR2 FQNEAQ come from the germline V gene (reference sequence). The V gene lost 4 bases and the J gene lost 4 bases, with 14 bases spanning the gap. The CDR3 covers 15 residues. Supplemented by reference TRBV7-9 and TRBJ1-5, the full variable domain reads DTGVSQNPRHKITKRGQNVTFRCDPISEHNRLYWYRQTLGQGPEFLTYFQNEAQLEKSRLLSDRFSAERPKGSFSTLEIQRTEQGDSAMYLCASSSGQSFNQPQHFGDGTRLSIL.

This sequence joins TRBV7-8 and TRBJ1-5; D might be TRBD1 (6 bases). The CDR3 has 14 amino acids. The V gene lost 8 bases and the J gene lost 2 bases, with 13 bases spanning the gap. Per the germline V gene, CDR1 is SGHVS and CDR2 is FQNEAQ. The CDR3 sequence is CASAGVFGNQPQHF. In nucleotides, the CDR3 is TGTGCCAGCGCAGGGGTCTTTGGCAATCAGCCCCAGCATTTT. Drawing the rest from reference TRBV7-8 and TRBJ1-5, the complete variable domain is GAGVSQSPRYKVAKRGQDVALRCDPISGHVSLFWYQQALGQGPEFLTYFQNEAQLDKSGLPSDRFFAERPEGSVSTLKIQRTQQEDSAVYLCASAGVFGNQPQHFGDGTRLSIL.

V usage is TRBV6-1 and J usage is TRBJ1-6; D call uncertain. CDR1 is MNHNS and CDR2 is SASEGT in the germline V gene. V gave up 3 bases and J gave up 7 bases, with 13 bases separating them. The CDR3 is 15 residues long. This chain's CDR3 is CASSEHGLLNSPLHF. The CDR3 DNA reads TGTGCCAGCAGTGAGCACGGTCTATTAAATTCACCCCTCCACTTT.

Only one count was recorded for this clone. J is TRBJ2-7 and V is TRBV27; either TRBD1 or TRBD2 may fit D (5 bases each). The germline V gene encodes CDR1 MNHEY and CDR2 SMNVEV (reference sequence). Between the trimmed V and J ends, which lost 6 bases and 0 bases, there was a span of 15 bases. There are 15 residues in the CDR3. As DNA, the CDR3 is TGTGCCAGCAGCCGGGACCGAGCCTACTCCTACGAGCAGTACTTC. Translated, it gives CASSRDRAYSYEQYF.

The V and J genes are TRBV18 and TRBJ2-7; weak D call: TRBD2 (6 bases). The CDR3 totals 14 residues. Germline lookup yields CDR1 KGHSH and CDR2 LQKENI. Trimming shortened V by 2 bases and J by 5 bases, and 13 bases separated the two germline ends. CDR3 residues: CASSPRAREDEQYF. Here the CDR3 DNA reads TGTGCCAGCTCACCAAGGGCCAGGGAGGACGAGCAGTACTTC.

This chain connects TRBV30 to TRBJ2-2; TRBD2 matches at 11 bases. The CDR3 has 13 residues. Germline values: CDR1 GTSNPN, CDR2 SVGIG (reference sequence). Unmatched junction bases numbered 4, after V lost 8 bases and J lost 5 bases. This CDR3 reads CAALAGVTGELFF. The CDR3, as DNA: TGTGCCGCACTAGCGGGAGTAACCGGGGAGCTGTTTTTT.

The count of this clone is one. The chain combines TRBV4-1 with TRBJ2-1; TRBD2 matches at 13 bases. Trimming cost V 1 base and J 6 bases; bases outside gene matches: 0. The germline V gene encodes CDR1 MGHRA and CDR2 YSYEKL. This CDR3 has 15 residues. CDR3 coding DNA: TGCGCCAGCAGCCAAGGGACTAGCGGGAGCAATGAGCAGTTCTTC. This codes for CASSQGTSGSNEQFF.

This rearrangement joins TRBV5-4 to TRBJ1-4; TRBD1 matches at 8 bases. The trim removed 0 bases at V and 4 bases at J, leaving 11 bases unmatched. CDR1 is SGHNT, CDR2 YYREEE, per germline (reference sequence). The CDR3 covers 18 residues. CDR3 sequence reads: CASSLVYDRGGGNEKLFF. Written as DNA, the CDR3 is TGTGCCAGCAGCTTGGTCTACGACAGGGGAGGTGGTAATGAAAAACTGTTTTTT.

This chain uses TRBV7-9 with TRBJ2-3; 7 positions match TRBD1. Germline V gene lookup returns CDR1 SEHNR and CDR2 FQNEAQ (reference sequence). V dropped 5 bases and J dropped 5; count of bases not matched to a gene: 4. This CDR3 contains 13 residues. Written as DNA, the CDR3 is TGTGCCAGCAGCCCACAGGGGATAGATACGCAGTATTTT. Its translation is CASSPQGIDTQYF.

The chain has TRBV19 and TRBJ1-2; D call uncertain. The CDR3 covers 16 residues. Germline V gene sequence: CDR1 LNHDA, CDR2 SQIVND (reference sequence). V was cut by 5 bases and J by 4 bases, with 20 bases left in between. CDR3 amino acids: CASSPVEPTISYGYTF. For the CDR3, the DNA is TGTGCCAGTAGTCCGGTAGAGCCAACCATATCCTATGGCTACACCTTC.